This T cell receptor beta chain was recovered during a study of T cells in Graves' hyperthyroidism and ophthalmopathy. As regards this clonotype: Its antigen is not known.

The study's findings and limits: The majority of expanded thyroid clonotypes above 0.001 also appeared in blood. Patients with ophthalmopathy were separated from those with stable hyperthyroidism by a 13 V-J model.

The CDR3 totals 15 residues. The junction had 9 bases not matched to a gene; V was cut back by 5 bases and J by 2 bases. Looked up from germline, CDR1 is SGHRS and CDR2 is YFSETQ. Researchers took RNA transcripts and amplified the TCR beta CDR3 regions from them. Researchers ran a first-round RT-PCR on the TCR CDR3 using the HTBI primer set. TCRdb processed the multiplex PCR reads anew with MiXCR; each CDR3 protein has one entry. The table shows nearly 600,000 distinct CDR3 sequences, with approximately 15% occurring only once. Any symptoms of ophthalmopathy came after the first hyperthyroidism diagnosis, from which the blood sample dates. Source material for PBMCs was about 10 ml fresh peripheral blood.

The V and J genes are TRBV5-1 and TRBJ2-7; the match to TRBD1 covers 8 bases. Specimen: blood. The clonotype originates from a woman under 40 with Graves' hyperthyroidism that later progressed to Graves' ophthalmopathy. The CDR3 spells CASSPQGAMTYEQYF. The CDR3 region has the DNA TGCGCCAGCAGTCCCCAGGGGGCTATGACCTACGAGCAGTACTTC.